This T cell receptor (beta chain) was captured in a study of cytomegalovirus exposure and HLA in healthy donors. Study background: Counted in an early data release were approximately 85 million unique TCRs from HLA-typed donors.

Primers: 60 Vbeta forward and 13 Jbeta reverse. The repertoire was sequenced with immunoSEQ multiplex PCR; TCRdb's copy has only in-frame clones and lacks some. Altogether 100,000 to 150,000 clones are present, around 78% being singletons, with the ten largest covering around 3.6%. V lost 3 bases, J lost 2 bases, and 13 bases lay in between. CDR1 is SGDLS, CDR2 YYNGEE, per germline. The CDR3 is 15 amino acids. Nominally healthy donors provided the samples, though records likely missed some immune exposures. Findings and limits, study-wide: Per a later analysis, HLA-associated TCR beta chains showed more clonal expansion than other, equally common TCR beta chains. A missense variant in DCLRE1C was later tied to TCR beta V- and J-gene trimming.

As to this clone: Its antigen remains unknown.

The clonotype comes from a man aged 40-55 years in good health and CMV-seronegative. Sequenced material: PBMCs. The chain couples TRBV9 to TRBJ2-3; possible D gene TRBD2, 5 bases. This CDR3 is CASSASGFVTDTQYF. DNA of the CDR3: TGTGCCAGCAGCGCGAGCGGTTTCGTCACAGATACGCAGTATTTT.